The next 25 T cell receptor beta chains were all read from a single sample in a study of T cell responses to AZD1222 COVID-19 vaccine (dated by TCRdb to the early 2020s). This specimen's time point label, interpreted: baseline before first vaccination. The treatment or condition label, as the study defines it: meningococcal conjugate vaccine given as trial control. Library preparation employed the immunoSEQ multiplex PCR assay. TCRdb limited this immuneACCESS table to in-frame rearrangements with V and J called. A share of clones is missing; checked studies link under half to unresolved V genes, and the rest is unexplained. The sample contains some 130,000 clones, roughly 88% of them found a single time. The top ten hold around 20% of the sample. The source was peripheral blood, collected on day 0 of MenACWY control vaccination. These receptors were obtained from an adult in good health.

In this sample, this clone turned up a few times. The chain joins TRBV10-1 to TRBJ2-7; 9 nucleotides line up with TRBD2. The CDR3 is made up of 14 amino acids. The V gene's germline CDR1 is WNHNN and CDR2 SYGVQD (reference sequence). Germline trimming cut 6 bases from V and 5 bases from J; bases unmatched to any gene: 8. CDR3 DNA: TGCGCCAGCAGCAAGATAGCGGGAGCCCACGAGCAGTACTTC. As protein: CASSKIAGAHEQYF.

V gene TRBV28 combines with J gene TRBJ2-7; either TRBD1 or TRBD2 may fit D (7 bases each). The ends were cut back, 4 bases at V and 4 bases at J, with 20 bases in the middle. The CDR3 consists of 16 residues. Germline loops: CDR1 MDHEN, CDR2 SYDVKM. CDR3 residues: CASSSQGGTSYYEQYF. The CDR3 DNA reads as TGTGCCAGCAGTTCGCAGGGGGGGACGTCTTATTACGAGCAGTACTTC. Full variable domain (outside the CDR3, taken from reference TRBV28 and TRBJ2-7): DVKVTQSSRYLVKRTGEKVFLECVQDMDHENMFWYRQDPGLGLRLIYFSYDVKMKEKGDIPEGYSVSREKKERFSLILESASTNQTSMYLCASSSQGGTSYYEQYFGPGTRLTVT.

The rearrangement links TRBV9 to TRBJ2-1; 14 bases align to TRBD2. The CDR3 has 16 residues. From germline, CDR1 is SGDLS and CDR2 YYNGEE. The ends lost 3 bases at V and 6 bases at J; junction bases unmatched: 5. CDR3 nucleotide sequence: TGTGCCAGCAGCGCGGGACTAGCGGGAGTTTCCAATGAGCAGTTCTTC. Amino acid sequence: CASSAGLAGVSNEQFF.

The chain is built from TRBV6-5 and TRBJ1-4; tentative D call: TRBD1 (6 bases). Germline-derived CDR1 and CDR2 are MNHEY and SVGAGI. The CDR3 runs 14 residues. V was shortened by 6 bases and J by 4 bases, with 12 bases between the two germline ends. The CDR3 region has the DNA TGTGCCAGCAGGTCAGGGGAGGGTAATGAAAAACTGTTTTTT. It yields the protein CASRSGEGNEKLFF.

A note on this clone: Other DNA sequences in the sample encode the same CDR3. The chain carries TRBV3-1 (or the pseudogene TRBV3-2) and TRBJ2-1; D is unclear. The CDR3 has 12 residues. The germline V gene encodes CDR1 LGHDT and CDR2 YNNKEL (reference sequence). V lost 1 base and J 6 bases, leaving 4 bases between the germline ends. The CDR3 DNA follows: TGTGCCAGCAGCCAAGGCTTCAATGAGCAGTTCTTC. It yields the protein CASSQGFNEQFF.

This chain uses TRBV14 with TRBJ2-3, with a possible D match to TRBD2 (6 bases). The V end was cut by 3 bases, the J end by 1 base, with 11 bases between. This CDR3 has 15 amino acids. The V gene's germline CDR1 is SGHDN and CDR2 FVKESK. In nucleotides, the CDR3 is TGTGCCAGCAGCCAGGGGGGAATCGGCACAGATACGCAGTATTTT. This codes for CASSQGGIGTDTQYF.

This clone appeared a single time. V usage is TRBV12-3 or TRBV12-4 and J usage is TRBJ2-1, with D unclear. With 10 bases removed from V and 4 bases from J, the gap between germline ends came to 14 bases. The CDR3 extends over 13 amino acids. The CDR3 DNA reads as TGTGCCACCCAGAACGAGTTTTACAATGAGCAGTTCTTC. This codes for CATQNEFYNEQFF.

The V call is TRBV3-1 (or the pseudogene TRBV3-2), the J call TRBJ2-3; D gene ambiguous. Germline assignment: CDR1 LGHDT and CDR2 YNNKEL (reference sequence). V lost 1 base to trimming and J lost 6 bases, with 5 bases between them. The CDR3 extends over 12 amino acids. The CDR3 is CASSQGLDTQYF. CDR3 DNA: TGTGCCAGCAGCCAAGGACTTGATACGCAGTATTTT.

The chain is built from TRBV30 and TRBJ1-2; no definite D call. V was clipped by 1 base and J by 8 bases, with 8 bases between them. This CDR3 has 11 residues. Germline V gene lookup returns CDR1 GTSNPN and CDR2 SVGIG (reference sequence). CDR3 bases: TGTGCCTGGAGTGCGCTAGGAGGCTACACCTTC. It yields the protein CAWSALGGYTF.

The chain employs TRBV3-1 (or the pseudogene TRBV3-2) and TRBJ2-1; D is undetermined. V was trimmed by 0 bases and J by 9 bases, leaving 9 bases between them. The CDR3 loop spans 13 amino acids. The germline CDR1 and CDR2 sequences are LGHDT and YNNKEL (reference sequence). The CDR3: CASSQDIVSEQFF. In DNA form, the CDR3 reads TGTGCCAGCAGCCAAGATATCGTATCTGAGCAGTTCTTC.

The rearrangement joins TRBV13 to TRBJ2-6; no definite D call. The germline gives CDR1 PRHDT, CDR2 FYEKMQ (reference sequence). The length of the CDR3 is 17 residues. The germline V and J ends were trimmed by 0 bases and 1 base, with 10 bases remaining between them. This chain's CDR3 is CASSLGLLGSGANVLTF. The CDR3 DNA sequence: TGTGCCAGCAGCTTAGGCCTTTTGGGGTCTGGGGCCAACGTCCTGACTTTC. Looking up the rest from reference TRBV13 and TRBJ2-6 gives the full variable domain: AAGVIQSPRHLIKEKRETATLKCYPIPRHDTVYWYQQGPGQDPQFLISFYEKMQSDKGSIPDRFSAQQFSDYHSELNMSSLELGDSALYFCASSLGLLGSGANVLTFGAGSRLTVL.

There are a few counts of this clone. Other DNA sequences in this sample translate to the same CDR3. The chain is built from TRBV3-1 (or the pseudogene TRBV3-2) and TRBJ1-3; no clear D. The CDR3 totals 14 residues. The germline V gene has CDR1 LGHDT and CDR2 YNNKEL (reference sequence). The V end was cut by 1 base, the J end by 2 bases, with 6 bases between. CDR3 amino acids: CASSQGRAGNTIYF. Written as DNA, the CDR3 is TGTGCCAGCAGCCAAGGACGGGCTGGAAACACCATATATTTT.

This chain connects TRBV19 to TRBJ1-5; D ambiguous. This CDR3 is 12 amino acids long. V dropped 7 bases and J dropped 7 bases, with 11 bases sitting between them. Looked up from germline, CDR1 is LNHDA and CDR2 is SQIVND (reference sequence). The CDR3 nucleotides read TGTGCCAGTACCAAAGAAGGACAGCCCCAGCATTTT. Translated, it gives CASTKEGQPQHF.

The genes are TRBV6-6 and TRBJ1-2; D unresolved. From germline, CDR1 is MNHNY and CDR2 SVGAGI (reference sequence). Trimming took 7 bases from V and 8 from J, leaving 14 bases between them. The CDR3 totals 12 residues. The CDR3 loop reads CASTYSEDGYTF. The CDR3 nucleotides are TGTGCCAGCACCTACTCGGAAGACGGCTACACCTTC.

There are a few counts of this clone. The chain recombines TRBV5-8 with TRBJ2-7; weak D call: TRBD1 (6 bases). The CDR3 loop spans 14 amino acids. The germline V gene has CDR1 SGHTS and CDR2 YDEGEE. The V and J ends lost 0 bases and 5 bases respectively, with 12 bases between them. CDR3 region: CASSLGNRVHEQYF. CDR3 nucleotides: TGTGCCAGCAGCTTGGGAAACAGGGTCCACGAGCAGTACTTC.

V and J are TRBV9 and TRBJ2-7, with 7 bases aligning to TRBD2. The CDR3 spans 15 residues. V shed 3 bases, J shed 3 bases, and the junction held 9 bases outside the gene matches. CDR1 and CDR2 (germline): SGDLS, YYNGEE. CDR3 DNA sequence: TGTGCCAGCAGCGCCCAAGCGGGATCTCACTACGAGCAGTACTTC. Translated, it gives CASSAQAGSHYEQYF.

The V call is TRBV7-3, the J call TRBJ2-4; TRBD1 matches 8 bases. Germline lookup yields CDR1 SGHTA and CDR2 FQGTGA. CDR3 length: 13 amino acids. After removal of 5 bases from V and 8 bases from J, the junction contained 5 bases not matched to a gene. The CDR3 spells CASSPGGAHIQYF. The CDR3 region has the DNA TGTGCCAGCAGCCCAGGGGGCGCACACATTCAGTACTTC.

The chain has TRBV19 and TRBJ1-5; D is uncertain. The V gene's germline CDR1 is LNHDA and CDR2 SQIVND (reference sequence). Trimming pared 3 bases from V and 5 bases from J, leaving 5 bases between. CDR3 length: 12 residues. The CDR3 DNA sequence: TGTGCCAGTAGTATCCTCGATCAGCCCCAGCATTTT. This encodes CASSILDQPQHF.

V is TRBV29-1 and J is TRBJ1-1; D is uncertain. V was cut by 7 bases and J by 1 base, with 10 bases left in between. The CDR3 runs to 12 residues. Germline V gene lookup returns CDR1 SQVTM and CDR2 ANQGSEA. This chain's CDR3 is CSAPRGNTEAFF. DNA for the CDR3: TGCAGCGCCCCCCGAGGGAACACTGAAGCTTTCTTT.

This sequence joins TRBV6-5 and TRBJ2-7; D gene ambiguous. CDR1 is MNHEY, CDR2 SVGAGI, per germline. Trimming left V 0 bases short and J 1 base short, with 10 bases between. The CDR3 consists of 15 residues. This CDR3 reads CASSYSMSHSYEQYF. Here the CDR3 DNA reads TGTGCCAGCAGTTACTCGATGTCACATTCCTACGAGCAGTACTTC.

The chain couples TRBV11-2 to TRBJ1-5, with TRBD1 matching over 8 bases. The CDR3 totals 13 residues. Germline V gene sequence: CDR1 SGHAT, CDR2 FQNNGV. The ends lost 5 bases at V and 6 bases at J; junction bases unmatched: 3. CDR3 protein: CASSEQGVQPQHF. The CDR3 nucleotides are TGTGCCAGCAGCGAACAGGGGGTTCAGCCCCAGCATTTT.

The chain couples TRBV19 to TRBJ1-1; D is perhaps TRBD1 (5 bases). Deletions cut 6 bases from V and 7 bases from J, with 15 bases between. The CDR3 runs to 13 residues. Germline loops: CDR1 LNHDA, CDR2 SQIVND (reference sequence). The CDR3 DNA follows: TGTGCCAGTAGCCAAAGGGTGGGGGGTGAAGCTTTCTTT. It yields the protein CASSQRVGGEAFF.

The V and J genes are TRBV7-6 and TRBJ1-3; D ambiguous. The CDR3 consists of 16 residues. Trimming stripped 1 base from V and 0 bases from J, with 10 bases between. Germline-derived CDR1 and CDR2 are SGHVS and FNYEAQ. The CDR3 loop reads CASSLGRARSGNTIYF. As DNA, the CDR3 is TGTGCCAGCAGCTTAGGTCGGGCTCGCTCTGGAAACACCATATATTTT.

The chain couples TRBV11-2 to TRBJ1-2, with 7 nucleotides matching TRBD1. Germline assignment: CDR1 SGHAT and CDR2 FQNNGV. V lost 6 bases to trimming and J lost 5 bases; unmatched junction nucleotides: 9. The CDR3 covers 14 residues. Written as DNA, the CDR3 is TGTGCCAGCAGTCCAACAGGGGTTTGGTATGGCTACACCTTC. Translation gives CASSPTGVWYGYTF.

This chain joins TRBV5-1 and TRBJ2-6; perhaps TRBD1 as D (8 bases). V was trimmed by 1 base and J by 4 bases, leaving 15 bases between them. The germline gives CDR1 SGHRS, CDR2 YFSETQ. This CDR3 spans 17 amino acids. The CDR3 protein is CASSLLQGEGGANVLTF. For the CDR3, the DNA is TGCGCCAGCAGCTTGCTACAGGGGGAGGGAGGGGCCAACGTCCTGACTTTC.